A selection of T cell receptor beta chains follows, all from one sample in a study of blood T cell repertoires in COVID-19. The table came from immunoSEQ multiplex PCR; TCRdb's copy has only in-frame clones and leaves some out. The table shows approximately 200,000 clones, with about 86% occurring only once. Sequences were obtained from PBMCs or T cells enriched from blood (not recorded which). The origin of the receptors is a woman in her 30s who had been exposed to COVID-19. Each CDR3 is given with its conserved first and last residue.

len: 22
v_gene: TRBV24-1
CDR3aa: CATSDRIGGLGTQGTGANVLTF

len: 15
v_gene: TRBV7-8
CDR3aa: CASSPRTGVGSPLHF

len: 14
v_gene: TRBV9
CDR3aa: CASSVEGRNTEAFF

len: 17
v_gene: TRBV28
CDR3aa: CASSWTSGGFLKGEQFF

len: 11
v_gene: TRBV6-5
CDR3aa: CASSYRGGYTF

len: 12
v_gene: TRBV10-2
CDR3aa: CASTDSSNEQFF

len: 14
v_gene: TRBV18
CDR3aa: CASSPRPGWDTIYF

len: 17
v_gene: TRBV7-3
CDR3aa: CASSPLGRGGVYNEQFF

len: 15
v_gene: TRBV21-1
CDR3aa: CASSLRQGAHQPQHF

len: 15
v_gene: TRBV11-3
CDR3aa: CASSLAAGDFYEQYF

len: 12
v_gene: TRBV5-1
CDR3aa: CASSLGDSEAFF

len: 16
v_gene: TRBV6-5
CDR3aa: CASSSRQAFMNTEAFF

len: 17
v_gene: TRBV28
CDR3aa: CASTHGTARLSNQPQHF

len: 14
v_gene: TRBV5-1
CDR3aa: CASSHGTGRTEAFF

len: 12
v_gene: TRBV5-1
CDR3aa: CASSLGPGGYTF

len: 14
v_gene: TRBV10-3
CDR3aa: CAISESPRDYGYTF